A single sample is the source of the 17 T cell receptor beta chains below, sequenced in a study of T cell responses to AZD1222 COVID-19 vaccine. Produced via immunoSEQ multiplex PCR; TCRdb's table is partial and in-frame only. The table shows about 140,000 clones, with 91% occurring only once. This specimen was peripheral blood, taken 28 days after the second dose of the MenACWY control vaccine. Receptors were obtained from an adult who received the MenACWY meningococcal vaccine as a control.

The V and J genes are TRBV15 and TRBJ1-2, with D tentatively TRBD1 (6 bases). Per germline, CDR1 LNHNV and CDR2 YYDKDF (reference sequence). Trimming took off 3 bases at V and 5 bases at J, with 22 bases between the two ends. This CDR3 is 17 amino acids long. The CDR3, as DNA: TGTGCCACCAGCAGTTTGGACAGCAATTTAGGGGTGTATGGCTACACCTTC. It is translated as CATSSLDSNLGVYGYTF. Full variable domain (outside the CDR3, taken from reference TRBV15 and TRBJ1-2): DAMVIQNPRYQVTQFGKPVTLSCSQTLNHNVMYWYQQKSSQAPKLLFHYYDKDFNNEADTPDNFQSRRPNTSFCFLDIRSPGLGDTAMYLCATSSLDSNLGVYGYTFGSGTRLTVV.

V is TRBV14 and J is TRBJ2-2; D call uncertain. V shed 4 bases and J shed 0 bases, with 9 bases lying between them. Germline values: CDR1 SGHDN, CDR2 FVKESK. This CDR3 has 15 residues. The CDR3 loop reads CASSPGRANTGELFF. CDR3 bases: TGTGCCAGCAGCCCGGGCCGCGCGAACACCGGGGAGCTGTTTTTT.

The rearrangement joins TRBV5-1 to TRBJ2-2, with a possible D match to TRBD1 (5 bases). The V and J ends lost 0 bases and 2 bases respectively, with 8 bases between them. The CDR3 totals 15 residues. From germline, CDR1 is SGHRS and CDR2 YFSETQ. The CDR3 DNA is TGCGCCAGCAGCTTGGGGGGCACCAACACCGGGGAGCTGTTTTTT. Protein sequence: CASSLGGTNTGELFF.

This chain links TRBV20-1 with TRBJ2-5; D unclear. Germline V CDR1 and CDR2: DFQATT, SNEGSKA (reference sequence). The CDR3 spans 10 residues. V shed 3 bases and J shed 4 bases, with 3 bases lying between them. Here the CDR3 reads CSASAETQYF. DNA of the CDR3: TGCAGTGCTAGTGCAGAGACCCAGTACTTC.

The rearrangement joins TRBV6-2 or TRBV6-3 to TRBJ1-5; D not resolved. CDR1 MNHEY and CDR2 SVGEGT come from the germline V gene. The CDR3 has 15 residues. V shed 2 bases and J shed 6 bases, with 14 bases lying between them. The CDR3 is CASSYLATLGQPQHF. In nucleotides, the CDR3 is TGTGCCAGCAGTTACCTAGCAACATTGGGTCAGCCCCAGCATTTT.

The chain recombines TRBV6-1 with TRBJ1-5, with 7 bases matching TRBD1. Germline loops: CDR1 MNHNS, CDR2 SASEGT. Unmatched junction bases numbered 4, after V lost 5 bases and J lost 6 bases. The CDR3 has 13 amino acids. CDR3 residues: CASSSTGVQPQHF. The DNA of the CDR3 is TGTGCCAGCAGTTCAACAGGGGTTCAGCCCCAGCATTTT.

The rearrangement joins TRBV5-1 to TRBJ2-5, with D unclear. V was shortened by 1 base and J by 2 bases, with 6 bases between the two germline ends. This CDR3 contains 13 residues. CDR1 SGHRS and CDR2 YFSETQ come from the germline V gene. CDR3: CASSLRQQETQYF. The CDR3 coding sequence is TGCGCCAGCAGCTTGAGGCAACAAGAGACCCAGTACTTC.

This clone was recorded once. The chain joins TRBV20-1 to TRBJ2-3; a weak D match, TRBD2 (6 bases). The CDR3 runs 15 residues. V lost 3 bases to trimming and J lost 2 bases, with 15 bases between them. Germline-derived CDR1 and CDR2 are DFQATT and SNEGSKA (reference sequence). As DNA, the CDR3 is TGCAGTGCTAGTGATTTGAGACTAGTCACAGATACGCAGTATTTT. Amino acid sequence: CSASDLRLVTDTQYF.

This rearrangement joins TRBV3-1 (or the pseudogene TRBV3-2) to TRBJ1-6; D remains ambiguous. V was shortened by 1 base and J by 9 bases, with 1 base between the two germline ends. This CDR3 has 11 residues. Germline CDR1 LGHDT, CDR2 YNNKEL (reference sequence). The CDR3 DNA follows: TGTGCCAGCAGCCAAGGTTCACCCCTCCACTTT. As protein: CASSQGSPLHF.

The chain combines TRBV19 with TRBJ2-3; 8 nucleotides align to TRBD1. J was trimmed by 7 bases and V by 3 bases; bases with no gene match: 9. Germline V gene lookup returns CDR1 LNHDA and CDR2 SQIVND (reference sequence). The CDR3 has 15 amino acids. The CDR3 DNA reads TGTGCCAGTAGTATTATCACCGGACAGGGTCATACGCAGTATTTT. Encoded protein: CASSIITGQGHTQYF.

In this sample, this clone turned up once. The chain has TRBV12-3 or TRBV12-4 and TRBJ1-6; 7 bases fit TRBD1. V shed 8 bases and J 9 bases; nucleotides not matched to a gene: 4. The CDR3 totals 12 residues. The CDR3 DNA sequence: TGTGCCAGCTCCCCAGGGGGTTCACCCCTCCACTTT. This gives the protein CASSPGGSPLHF.

In DNA form, the CDR3 reads TGTGCCACCAGTGCGGCGGCAAACTCTGGGGCCAACGTCCTGACTTTC. Encoded protein: CATSAAANSGANVLTF. V and J are TRBV24-1 and TRBJ2-6, with D unclear. This CDR3 has 16 residues. CDR1 and CDR2 (germline): KGHDR, SFDVKD. The ends were cut back, 5 bases at V and 0 bases at J, with 10 bases in the middle.

The rearrangement uses TRBV7-2 and TRBJ2-7; 7 nucleotides line up with TRBD2. Per germline, CDR1 SGHTA and CDR2 FQGNSA. This CDR3 is built from 15 residues. With V trimmed by 0 bases and J by 4 bases, 6 bases remained unmatched. The CDR3 region is CASSLAGGSPYEQYF. The DNA of the CDR3 is TGTGCCAGCAGCTTAGCGGGGGGGAGCCCGTACGAGCAGTACTTC.

Only a few counts were recorded for this clone. The CDR3 spells CASSLDRGGETQYF. CDR3 sequence (DNA): TGTGCCAGCAGCCTCGACAGGGGGGGAGAGACCCAGTACTTC. The chain uses TRBV7-7 and TRBJ2-5, with TRBD1 matching over 9 bases. Germline-derived CDR1 and CDR2 are SSHAT and FNYEAQ (reference sequence). After removal of 5 bases from V and 4 bases from J, the junction contained 5 bases not matched to a gene. This CDR3 has 14 amino acids.

The rearrangement uses TRBV7-2 and TRBJ2-4, with TRBD2 as a possible D gene (7 bases). Germline CDR1 and CDR2: SGHTA and FQGNSA. The CDR3 sequence is 16 residues long. Trimming shortened V by 5 bases and J by 0 bases, and 14 bases separated the two germline ends. This CDR3 is CASSPPGGRAKNIQYF. The CDR3 region has the DNA TGTGCCAGCAGCCCTCCGGGGGGCCGAGCCAAAAACATTCAGTACTTC.

The V and J genes are TRBV5-1 and TRBJ1-1; 8 bases are shared with TRBD1. Germline CDR1 is SGHRS and CDR2 is YFSETQ. V was pared by 4 bases and J by 1 base, with 9 bases of the junction left unmatched. CDR3 length: 16 residues. The CDR3 sequence is CASSPDSGQGNTEAFF. The CDR3 region has the DNA TGCGCCAGCAGCCCCGACTCCGGACAGGGGAACACTGAAGCTTTCTTT.

This CDR3 is CASSLGLLQETQYF. The CDR3 nucleotides read TGCGCCAGCAGCTTGGGACTCTTGCAAGAGACCCAGTACTTC. The rearrangement links TRBV5-1 to TRBJ2-5, with D uncertain. Germline CDR1 is SGHRS and CDR2 is YFSETQ. V lost 0 bases and J 2 bases, leaving 8 bases between the germline ends. The CDR3 covers 14 residues.